The rows below give T cell receptor beta chains drawn from one sample of a study of T cell responses to AZD1222 COVID-19 vaccine. Libraries were prepared by immunoSEQ multiplex PCR; TCRdb keeps only in-frame clonotypes and omits some of them. The sample has about 180,000 clones, 88% seen once; the top ten hold roughly 27%. This sample comprised peripheral blood, obtained 28 days after the second AZD1222 dose. The receptors come from an adult who received the AZD1222 COVID-19 vaccine. Each CDR3 is given without its conserved first and last residue.

>TRBJ2-7|TRBV7-2
ARATGGVWEQY
>TRBJ2-2|TRBV28
ASSLQITGELF
>TRBJ1-2|TRBV18
ASSTQGQGVTYGYT
>TRBJ1-3|TRBV6-1
ASSEFPFKGGNTIY
>TRBJ1-1|TRBV7-8
ASSSRGEAF
>TRBJ2-5|TRBV5-8
ASSLWGGGETQY
>TRBJ2-1|TRBV19
ASSSNYNEQF
>TRBJ2-5|TRBV6-2/TRBV6-3
ASSSRGRAGGETQY
>TRBJ2-1|TRBV7-2
ASSLESGNHNEQF
>TRBJ2-7|TRBV9
ASSERAGLSYEQY
>TRBJ2-1|TRBV7-2
ASSFGGTSVEQF
>TRBJ2-1|TRBV19
ASTQGLYNEQF
>TRBJ2-1|TRBV7-8
ASSPGAGVNEQF
>TRBJ2-2|TRBV14
ASSQGWGYTGELF
>TRBJ2-1|TRBV7-9
ASSLYGQTYNEQF
>TRBJ1-5|TRBV6-5
ASSPVGTPNQPQH
>TRBJ1-1|TRBV7-9
ASSSRVTGTEAF
>TRBJ2-7|TRBV7-9
ASSLSLAGAYEQY
>TRBJ2-5|TRBV29-1
GGGRGVVETQY
>TRBJ2-7|TRBV7-9
ASSGGTVSYEQY
>TRBJ2-7|TRBV7-2
ASSLVAGDSSYEQY
>TRBJ1-5|TRBV4-1
ASSHSDRRNQPQH
>TRBJ2-7|TRBV21-1
AILLAGITYEQY
>TRBJ1-6|TRBV28
ASRNPGQGAMGYNSPLH
>TRBJ1-1|TRBV4-2
ASSQDRDTEAF
>TRBJ2-1|TRBV10-3
AFPPAPEQF
>TRBJ2-3|TRBV5-4
ASSSQIHSTDTQY
>TRBJ2-1|TRBV2
ASPSRDRNYNEQF
>TRBJ2-7|TRBV18
ASAPDGSITYEQY
>TRBJ2-7|TRBV6-5
ASTASGTYEQY
>TRBJ2-3|TRBV6-2/TRBV6-3
ASSPAGEPTDTQY
>TRBJ2-7|TRBV7-9
ASSNRDRRSYEQY
>TRBJ2-5|TRBV7-2
ASSLLGFQETQY
>TRBJ2-1|TRBV2
ASRPGRGNEQF
>TRBJ2-7|TRBV4-3
ASSQGGPTSPRD
>TRBJ2-1|TRBV19
ASKPGRTSSYNEQF
>TRBJ1-6|TRBV5-6
ATGRRSSYNSPLH
>TRBJ2-5|TRBV7-8
ASSLEPGGETQY
>TRBJ2-1|TRBV24-1
ATSDLRTGGMDEQF
>TRBJ2-7|TRBV7-8
ASSPDSSYEQY
>TRBJ2-1|TRBV7-8
ASSLELPGPDEQF
>TRBJ1-3|TRBV6-5
ASSYDTRSGNTIY
>TRBJ2-7|TRBV14
ASSPGQGTRQY
>TRBJ2-1|TRBV15
ATGSGAEQF
>TRBJ2-2|TRBV10-3
ATGQHTGELF
>TRBJ1-2|TRBV14
ASSQDRDYGYT
>TRBJ2-5|TRBV6-5
ASSYTGVQETQY
>TRBJ1-1|TRBV9
ASSVATGHTEAF
>TRBJ2-1|TRBV7-9
ASSKQGGNEQF
>TRBJ2-1|TRBV9
ASSPTSGRNSHEQF